The 10 T cell receptor beta chains below were found in one sample sequenced in a study of graft-versus-host responses after intestinal transplantation. These TCRs' antigens remain unknown. Profiling relied on immunoSEQ multiplex PCR, and the TCRdb table lists in-frame clones only, not all of them. The sample contains 80,000 to 95,000 clones, 80% to 95% of which appear only once. The sequenced sample was unstimulated CD8+ T cells sorted from spleen or lymph node cells, obtained before intestinal transplant. Receptors were obtained from a human donor who received an intestinal transplant.

This sequence joins TRBV4-1 and TRBJ2-3; D assignment may be TRBD1 or TRBD2 (5 bases each). The CDR3 covers 16 residues. CDR1 and CDR2 (germline): MGHRA, YSYEKL. The V end lost 0 bases, the J end lost 7 bases, and 17 bases lay between the germline ends. The CDR3 nucleotides read TGCGCCAGCAGCCAAGAAAAACTTGGGACCTACTATACGCAGTATTTT. Protein sequence: CASSQEKLGTYYTQYF.

The CDR3 DNA is TGTGCCAGCAAAACAGCGGGAGGGCTCTACGAGCAGTACTTC. It encodes CASKTAGGLYEQYF. The chain combines TRBV6-1 with TRBJ2-7, with 10 nucleotides matching TRBD2. CDR3 length: 14 amino acids. Germline V gene sequence: CDR1 MNHNS, CDR2 SASEGT. J was trimmed by 3 bases and V by 7 bases; bases with no gene match: 6.

This clone has a single count. This sequence joins TRBV6-5 and TRBJ2-1, with D perhaps matching TRBD1 (5 bases). Trimming took 11 bases from V and 7 from J, leaving 24 bases between them. The CDR3 has 15 residues. Germline CDR1 is MNHEY and CDR2 is SVGAGI. The CDR3 DNA reads as TGTGCCCCCGGTCGGTGTAGGGGCCTTGTTAATGAGCAGTTCTTC. Its protein product is CAPGRCRGLVNEQFF.

For the CDR3, the DNA is TGTGCCAGCAGCGCGTCAGGTAGTTGGGTAGGAGAGACCCAGTACTTC. Its translation: CASSASGSWVGETQYF. This chain links TRBV2 with TRBJ2-5; no clear D gene. The CDR3 covers 16 residues. Trimming cost V 6 bases and J 4 bases, with 21 bases left between them. From germline, CDR1 is SNHLY and CDR2 FYNNEI.

In nucleotides, the CDR3 is TGTGCCAGCAGCGTAGGGACTAGCGAGTACCAAGAGACCCAGTACTTC. Translating gives CASSVGTSEYQETQYF. The chain carries TRBV9 and TRBJ2-5; 9 bases line up with TRBD2. The CDR3 runs to 16 residues. Trimming took 0 bases from V and 0 from J; bases not matched to a gene: 3. Germline CDR1 SGDLS, CDR2 YYNGEE. Full variable domain (rest looked up from reference TRBV9 and TRBJ2-5): DSGVTQTPKHLITATGQRVTLRCSPRSGDLSVYWYQQSLDQGLQFLIQYYNGEERAKGNILERFSAQQFPDLHSELNLSSLELGDSALYFCASSVGTSEYQETQYFGPGTRLLVL.

The chain links TRBV6-5 to TRBJ2-3, with unresolved D. The germline V and J ends were trimmed by 0 bases and 10 bases, with 11 bases remaining between them. This CDR3 is built from 13 residues. Germline CDR1 reads MNHEY; CDR2 reads SVGAGI. CDR3 DNA sequence: TGTGCCAGCAGTTACTCCCACACCTCCCCGCAGTATTTT. This encodes CASSYSHTSPQYF.

This sequence joins TRBV19 and TRBJ2-2, with TRBD1 matching 8 bases. Trimming at V came to 5 bases and at J to 6 bases, leaving 8 bases not matched to a gene. The CDR3 length is 15 residues. Germline CDR1 and CDR2: LNHDA and SQIVND (reference sequence). CDR3 in DNA: TGTGCCAGTAGTCCAATGACAGGGGTTCCCGGGGAGCTGTTTTTT. Translation gives CASSPMTGVPGELFF.

The chain combines TRBV6-5 with TRBJ1-1; D is ambiguous. Germline-derived CDR1 and CDR2 are MNHEY and SVGAGI. V was shortened by 0 bases and J by 8 bases, with 13 bases between the two germline ends. The CDR3 extends over 14 amino acids. DNA for the CDR3: TGTGCCAGCAGTTACTCAACTCCCCCCGTCGAAGCTTTCTTT. Its protein is CASSYSTPPVEAFF.

The rearrangement links TRBV2 to TRBJ1-6; 9 positions agree with TRBD1. This CDR3 contains 15 residues. The trim removed 7 bases at V and 6 bases at J, leaving 7 bases unmatched. Per germline, CDR1 SNHLY and CDR2 FYNNEI. CDR3 in amino acids: CASNSGTGSNSPLHF. CDR3 nucleotide sequence: TGTGCCAGCAACTCCGGGACAGGGAGTAATTCACCCCTCCACTTT.

V and J are TRBV5-6 and TRBJ2-7; TRBD2 matches at 14 bases. The CDR3 contains 14 residues. V gave up 3 bases and J gave up 9 bases; unmatched junction bases: 5. Germline V lookup: CDR1 SGHDT, CDR2 YYEEEE. The CDR3 DNA reads TGTGCCAGCAGCTCGGGACTAGCGGGAGATTCGCAGTACTTC. It encodes CASSSGLAGDSQYF.